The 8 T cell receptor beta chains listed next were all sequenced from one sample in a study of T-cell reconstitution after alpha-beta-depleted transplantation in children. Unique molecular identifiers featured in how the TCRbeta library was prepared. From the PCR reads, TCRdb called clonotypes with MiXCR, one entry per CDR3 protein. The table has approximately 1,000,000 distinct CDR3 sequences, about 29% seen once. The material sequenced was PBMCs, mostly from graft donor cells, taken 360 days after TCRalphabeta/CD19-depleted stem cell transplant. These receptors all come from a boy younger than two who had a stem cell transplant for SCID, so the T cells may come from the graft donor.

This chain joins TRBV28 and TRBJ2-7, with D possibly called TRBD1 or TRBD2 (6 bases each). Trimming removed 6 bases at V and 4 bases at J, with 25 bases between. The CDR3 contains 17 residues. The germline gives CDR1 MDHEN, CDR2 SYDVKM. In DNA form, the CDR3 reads TGTGCCAGCAGCCTCCCCGCGGTTCCGGAGGGGGGATACGAGCAGTACTTC. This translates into CASSLPAVPEGGYEQYF.

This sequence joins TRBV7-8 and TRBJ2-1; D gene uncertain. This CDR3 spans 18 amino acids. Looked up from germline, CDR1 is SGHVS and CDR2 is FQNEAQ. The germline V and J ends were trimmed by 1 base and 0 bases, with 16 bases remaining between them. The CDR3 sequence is CASSLVRSRKSSYNEQFF. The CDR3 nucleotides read TGTGCCAGCAGCTTAGTTCGCTCAAGAAAGAGCTCCTACAATGAGCAGTTCTTC.

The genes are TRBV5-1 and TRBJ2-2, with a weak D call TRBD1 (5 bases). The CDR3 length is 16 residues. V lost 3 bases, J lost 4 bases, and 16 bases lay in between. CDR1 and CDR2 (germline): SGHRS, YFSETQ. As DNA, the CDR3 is TGCGCCAGCAGCTACCCGGACAAAATACTCACCGGGGAGCTGTTTTTT. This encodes CASSYPDKILTGELFF.

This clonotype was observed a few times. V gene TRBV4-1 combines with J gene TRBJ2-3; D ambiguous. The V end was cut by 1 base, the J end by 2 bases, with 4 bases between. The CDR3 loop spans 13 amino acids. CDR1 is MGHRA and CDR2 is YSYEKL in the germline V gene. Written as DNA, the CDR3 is TGCGCCAGCAGCCAAGCCACCACAGATACGCAGTATTTT. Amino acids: CASSQATTDTQYF.

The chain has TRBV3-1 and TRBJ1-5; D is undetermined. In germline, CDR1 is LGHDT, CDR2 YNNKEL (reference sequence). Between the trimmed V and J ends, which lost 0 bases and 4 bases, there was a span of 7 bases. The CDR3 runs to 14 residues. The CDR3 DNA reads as TGTGCCAGCAGCCAAGATGCCCAAAATCAGCCCCAGCATTTT. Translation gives CASSQDAQNQPQHF.

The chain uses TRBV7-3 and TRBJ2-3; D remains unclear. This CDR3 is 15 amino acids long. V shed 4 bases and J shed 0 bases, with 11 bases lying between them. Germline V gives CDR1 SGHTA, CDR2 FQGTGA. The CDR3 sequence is CASSSGRSSTDTQYF. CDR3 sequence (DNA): TGTGCCAGCAGCTCCGGCAGGTCTAGCACAGATACGCAGTATTTT.

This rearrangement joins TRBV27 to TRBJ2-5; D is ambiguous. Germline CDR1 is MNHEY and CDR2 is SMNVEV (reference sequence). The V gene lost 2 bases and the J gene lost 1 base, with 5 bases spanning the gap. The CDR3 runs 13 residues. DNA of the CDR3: TGTGCCAGCAGTTTACAGGCCCAAGAGACCCAGTACTTC. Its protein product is CASSLQAQETQYF.

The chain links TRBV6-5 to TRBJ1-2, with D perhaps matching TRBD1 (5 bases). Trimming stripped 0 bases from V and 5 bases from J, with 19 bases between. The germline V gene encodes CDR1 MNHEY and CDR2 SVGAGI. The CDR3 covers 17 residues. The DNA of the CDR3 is TGTGCCAGCAGTTACTCGATTTCAGCCAGGGAGGATTATGGCTACACCTTC. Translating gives CASSYSISAREDYGYTF.